This T cell receptor beta chain was observed in a study of blood T cells in healthy people across ages. A second roughly 6 to 11 cycle PCR used barcoded and J-beta primers. The template-switch adaptor was a 5' adaptor with 12 random nucleotides. It tagged each cDNA molecule. The study obtained at least 3 million CDR3-containing paired-end reads from every sample. TCRdb processed the 5' RACE reads anew with MiXCR; each CDR3 protein has one entry. The data contain about 1.5 million distinct CDR3 sequences, roughly two fifths of them singletons. Study-level results: Age advanced and TCR beta diversity per million T cells fell, roughly linearly. It was the long-lived donors that had more naive CD4+ cells and higher diversity than aged donors.

The CDR3 length is 15 residues. Between the trimmed V and J ends, which lost 6 bases and 2 bases, there was a span of 14 bases. Germline V gives CDR1 LGHNA, CDR2 YNFKEQ. With regard to this clonotype: Its antigen is not identified.

The sequenced material came from blood. The origin of this receptor is a woman aged 18 to 35 in good health. V and J are TRBV4-2 and TRBJ2-1, with no clear D. Written as DNA, the CDR3 is TGTGCCAGCAGTTCCCACATAAACCCCTACAATGAGCAGTTCTTC. Translation: CASSSHINPYNEQFF.